This is a list of T cell receptor beta chains from one sample in a study of blood T cell repertoires in COVID-19. Libraries were prepared by immunoSEQ multiplex PCR; TCRdb keeps only in-frame clonotypes and omits some of them. Among some 150,000 clones listed, around nine tenths were seen once. The sample was peripheral blood. The source is a man younger than 35 with active or convalescent COVID-19. The CDR3 runs from the conserved cysteine through the conserved F or W. A D gene is named only where the DNA matches it firmly. Expanded clones are given a class, and other clones once, few, many or no size at all.

.,.,TRBJ1-6,TRBV3-1/TRBV3-2,CASSQGGRGSPLHF,TGTGCCAGCAGCCAAGGGGGTAGGGGTTCACCCCTCCACTTT
.,.,TRBJ2-2,TRBV5-1,CASSLGASGELFF,TGCGCCAGCAGCTTGGGGGCTTCCGGGGAGCTGTTTTTT
.,.,TRBJ1-1,TRBV11-2,CASSLDGGTYNTEAFF,TGTGCCAGCAGCTTAGATGGCGGGACCTACAACACTGAAGCTTTCTTT
TRBD1,.,TRBJ1-2,TRBV28,CASTQTHPGQVLDGYTF,TGTGCCAGCACACAAACTCATCCGGGACAGGTCCTAGATGGCTACACCTTC
.,few,TRBJ1-5,TRBV3-1/TRBV3-2,CASSSSNRGGSNQPQHF,TGTGCCAGCAGCTCATCGAATAGGGGCGGCAGCAATCAGCCCCAGCATTTT
.,.,TRBJ2-1,TRBV11-2,CASSPLGSYNEQFF,TGTGCCAGCAGCCCCCTGGGCAGTTACAATGAGCAGTTCTTC
.,once,TRBJ1-1,TRBV30,CAWSFEGPLQAFF,TGTGCCTGGAGTTTTGAGGGTCCCCTGCAGGCTTTCTTT
TRBD1,.,TRBJ1-1,TRBV3-1/TRBV3-2,CASNYGTGNTEAFF,TGTGCCAGCAATTATGGGACAGGGAACACTGAAGCTTTCTTT
TRBD1,.,TRBJ1-1,TRBV6-5,CASSPDRGTEAFF,TGTGCCAGCAGTCCCGACAGGGGCACTGAAGCTTTCTTT
TRBD2,.,TRBJ2-2,TRBV29-1,CSVFLAGVNTGELFF,TGCAGCGTTTTTCTAGCGGGAGTCAATACCGGGGAGCTGTTTTTT
TRBD1,.,TRBJ2-1,TRBV28,CASSLDFAGGTNEQFF,TGTGCCAGCAGTTTAGATTTTGCAGGGGGCACGAATGAGCAGTTCTTC
TRBD2,.,TRBJ2-1,TRBV4-3,CASSQEPYPELAGGNEQFF,TGCGCCAGCAGCCAAGAGCCCTACCCTGAACTAGCGGGAGGGAATGAGCAGTTCTTC
.,.,TRBJ1-1,TRBV5-4,CASSSRDKDLAFF,TGTGCCAGCAGCTCCCGGGACAAAGATTTGGCTTTCTTT
TRBD1,few,TRBJ1-1,TRBV7-2,CASSSYRGRTEAFF,TGTGCCAGCAGCTCCTACAGGGGGCGTACTGAAGCTTTCTTT
.,.,TRBJ2-1,TRBV19,CASNPGHLSYNEQFF,TGTGCCAGTAACCCGGGACACCTCTCCTACAATGAGCAGTTCTTC
.,.,TRBJ1-2,TRBV6-2/TRBV6-3,CASSYLRDIGGYTF,TGTGCCAGCAGTTATCTCCGGGACATCGGCGGCTACACCTTC
.,.,TRBJ1-2,TRBV12-3/TRBV12-4,CASSSDDFGYTF,TGTGCCAGCAGTTCGGATGACTTCGGCTACACCTTC
.,.,TRBJ2-7,TRBV7-2,CASSSTYEQYF,TGTGCCAGCAGCTCTACCTACGAGCAGTACTTC
.,few,TRBJ1-1,TRBV18,CASSSQGRITEAFF,TGTGCCAGCTCTAGCCAGGGGCGCATCACTGAAGCTTTCTTT
TRBD1,.,TRBJ2-7,TRBV19,CASSGTGGAGHEQYF,TGTGCCAGTAGCGGAACAGGGGGCGCTGGCCACGAGCAGTACTTC
.,.,TRBJ2-1,TRBV27,CASSPIRGEQFF,TGTGCCAGCAGTCCAATTAGGGGGGAGCAGTTCTTC
TRBD1,.,TRBJ1-4,TRBV29-1,CSGFGTGENEKLFF,TGCAGCGGATTCGGGACAGGCGAAAATGAAAAACTGTTTTTT
.,.,TRBJ1-3,TRBV30,CAWSGGAPGLGSSGNTIYF,TGTGCCTGGAGTGGAGGAGCGCCGGGACTGGGGAGCTCTGGAAACACCATATATTTT
.,.,TRBJ1-2,TRBV4-1,CASSQDGGKANYGYTF,TGCGCCAGCAGCCAAGATGGGGGGAAAGCTAACTATGGCTACACCTTC
.,.,TRBJ2-5,TRBV4-2,CASSQPGGQETQYF,TGTGCCAGCAGCCAACCGGGCGGGCAGGAGACCCAGTACTTC
.,.,TRBJ2-1,TRBV5-5,CASSPEGRTSSYNEQFF,TGTGCCAGCAGCCCGGAAGGGAGGACCAGCTCCTACAATGAGCAGTTCTTC
.,.,TRBJ2-7,TRBV3-1/TRBV3-2,CASSQWTSPGNFEQYF,TGTGCCAGCAGCCAATGGACCTCTCCGGGAAACTTCGAGCAGTACTTC
TRBD1,.,TRBJ1-1,TRBV15,CATRMDRGSAEAFF,TGTGCCACGCGGATGGACAGGGGATCGGCAGAAGCTTTCTTT
TRBD2,.,TRBJ2-7,TRBV5-4,CASSGTSGRADSYEQYF,TGTGCCAGCAGCGGGACTAGCGGGAGGGCCGACTCCTACGAGCAGTACTTC
TRBD2,.,TRBJ2-3,TRBV27,CASTPSRRGVSDTQYF,TGTGCCAGCACCCCTTCCCGGCGGGGGGTGTCAGATACGCAGTATTTT
.,.,TRBJ2-6,TRBV3-1/TRBV3-2,CASSQVGPGQQFSGANVLTF,TGTGCCAGCAGCCAAGTAGGGCCAGGGCAACAATTCTCTGGGGCCAACGTCCTGACTTTC
.,.,TRBJ2-3,TRBV11-2,CASSHLGDTQYF,TGTGCCAGCAGCCATCTCGGGGATACGCAGTATTTT
.,.,TRBJ2-2,TRBV27,CASSLGLQENTGELFF,TGTGCCAGCAGTTTAGGGTTACAGGAGAACACCGGGGAGCTGTTTTTT
.,.,TRBJ1-3,TRBV11-3,CASAGWRSESSGNTIYF,TGTGCCAGCGCCGGGTGGCGATCCGAGAGCTCTGGAAACACCATATATTTT
.,.,TRBJ2-6,TRBV5-1,CASSSGQKSGANVLTF,TGCGCCAGCAGCTCCGGACAAAAGTCTGGGGCCAACGTCCTGACTTTC
TRBD1,.,TRBJ2-2,TRBV7-2,CASSDDRARTGELFF,TGTGCCAGCAGCGACGACAGGGCGAGAACCGGGGAGCTGTTTTTT
.,.,TRBJ2-1,TRBV12-3/TRBV12-4,CASSMAGNEQFF,TGTGCCAGCAGTATGGCGGGGAATGAGCAGTTCTTC
.,.,TRBJ2-1,TRBV10-3,CAISVRGSYDNEQFF,TGTGCCATCAGTGTTCGAGGGTCTTATGACAATGAGCAGTTCTTC
TRBD2,.,TRBJ2-3,TRBV10-3,CAISEYTSGGDTQYF,TGTGCCATCAGTGAGTACACTAGCGGGGGAGATACGCAGTATTTT
.,.,TRBJ2-6,TRBV6-6,CASTPSGANVLTF,TGTGCCAGCACCCCGTCTGGGGCCAACGTCCTGACTTTC
TRBD2,.,TRBJ2-1,TRBV6-4,CASSETSGAYNEQFF,TGTGCCAGCAGTGAGACTAGCGGCGCCTACAATGAGCAGTTCTTC
TRBD1,.,TRBJ1-6,TRBV6-5,CASKGTGWIPLHF,TGTGCCAGCAAAGGGACAGGTTGGATACCCCTCCACTTT
TRBD2,.,TRBJ2-1,TRBV5-1,CASRRSGRALEDEQFF,TGCGCCAGCAGGCGAAGCGGGAGGGCCTTAGAGGATGAGCAGTTCTTC
TRBD1,.,TRBJ2-1,TRBV7-6,CASSYRDRGYNEQFF,TGTGCCAGCAGCTACCGGGACAGGGGATACAATGAGCAGTTCTTC